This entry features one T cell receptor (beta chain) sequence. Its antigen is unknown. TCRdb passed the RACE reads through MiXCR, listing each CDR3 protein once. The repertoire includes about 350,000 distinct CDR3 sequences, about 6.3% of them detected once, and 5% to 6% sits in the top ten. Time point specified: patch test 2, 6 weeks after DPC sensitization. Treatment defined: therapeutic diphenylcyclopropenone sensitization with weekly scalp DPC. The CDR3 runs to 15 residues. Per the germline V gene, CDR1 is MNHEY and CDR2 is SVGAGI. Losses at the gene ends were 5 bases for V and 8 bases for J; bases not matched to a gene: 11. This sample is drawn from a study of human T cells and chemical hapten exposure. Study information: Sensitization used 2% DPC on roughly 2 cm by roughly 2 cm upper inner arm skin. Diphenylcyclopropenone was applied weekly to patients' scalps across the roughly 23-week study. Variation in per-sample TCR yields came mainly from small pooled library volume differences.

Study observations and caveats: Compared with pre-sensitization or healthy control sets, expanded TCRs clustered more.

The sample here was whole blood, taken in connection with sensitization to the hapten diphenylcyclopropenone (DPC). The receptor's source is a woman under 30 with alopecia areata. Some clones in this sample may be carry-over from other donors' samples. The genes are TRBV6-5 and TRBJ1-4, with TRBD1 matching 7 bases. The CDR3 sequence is CASSHRQGEREKLFF. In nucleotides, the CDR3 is TGTGCCAGCAGTCATCGACAGGGAGAAAGGGAAAAACTGTTTTTT.